These 25 T cell receptor beta chains came from one sample sequenced in a study of graft-versus-host responses after intestinal transplantation. Generated by immunoSEQ multiplex PCR, the TCRdb table keeps only in-frame clones and is missing some. This table has around 13,000 clones, 70% to 90% appearing once. The source was PBMCs, collected after intestinal transplantation. Receptors originate from a human patient who received an intestinal transplant, so some T cells may come from the graft donor.

The chain recombines TRBV29-1 with TRBJ2-7, with 8 bases fitting TRBD1. Germline lookup yields CDR1 SQVTM and CDR2 ANQGSEA. CDR3 length equals 12 residues. V dropped 5 bases and J dropped 3; count of bases not matched to a gene: 3. The CDR3 region has the DNA TGCAGCGTTCTCACAGGGGGCTACGAGCAGTACTTC. It specifies CSVLTGGYEQYF.

This clone was observed a few times. The V call is TRBV5-1, the J call TRBJ1-5; the D is unclear. Trimming took off 0 bases at V and 4 bases at J, with 5 bases between the two ends. CDR3 size: 13 residues. The germline V gene has CDR1 SGHRS and CDR2 YFSETQ. CDR3 loop: CASSLGVNQPQHF. The DNA for the CDR3 is TGCGCCAGCAGCTTGGGGGTTAATCAGCCCCAGCATTTT.

This clone was detected only once. This rearrangement joins TRBV6-4 to TRBJ1-5, with D tentatively TRBD1 (5 bases). CDR1 and CDR2 (germline): MRHNA, SNTAGT. The germline V and J ends were trimmed by 6 bases and 0 bases, with 9 bases remaining between them. The CDR3 loop spans 14 amino acids. The CDR3 here is CASSEDSSNQPQHF. CDR3 coding DNA: TGTGCCAGCAGCGAAGACAGTAGCAATCAGCCCCAGCATTTT.

The CDR3 protein is CASSLNRGYEQYF. CDR3 nucleotides: TGCGCCAGCAGCTTAAACAGGGGCTACGAGCAGTACTTC. The V gene is TRBV5-1, the J gene TRBJ2-7; 7 nucleotides agree with TRBD1. Germline-derived CDR1 and CDR2 are SGHRS and YFSETQ. With 2 bases clipped from V and 3 bases from J, the junction kept 2 bases outside the gene matches. This CDR3 is 13 amino acids long.

This clone was seen only a few times. V gene TRBV23-1 combines with J gene TRBJ2-7; D perhaps matches TRBD1 (6 bases). TRBV23-1 is filed as an ORF, its function uncertain. The CDR3 is 15 amino acids. Trimming cost V 2 bases and J 2 bases, with 13 bases left between them. The CDR3 bases are TGCGCCAGCAGTCAACCGGGACACGTCCCCTACGAGCAGTACTTC. Protein product: CASSQPGHVPYEQYF.

The chain combines TRBV27 with TRBJ1-2; unclear D gene. The CDR3 contains 18 residues. V lost 2 bases to trimming and J lost 4 bases, with 23 bases between them. The V gene's germline CDR1 is MNHEY and CDR2 SMNVEV (reference sequence). The CDR3 DNA reads as TGTGCCAGCAGTTTAATGTGGCCCGACACGGGGAGCACCTATGGCTACACCTTC. This gives the protein CASSLMWPDTGSTYGYTF.

This chain joins TRBV14 and TRBJ2-1, with no clear D. In germline, CDR1 is SGHDN, CDR2 FVKESK. The CDR3 consists of 15 residues. With 7 bases removed from V and 0 bases from J, the gap between germline ends came to 13 bases. In DNA, the CDR3 is TGTGCCAGCAACCACGGCCAAAGCTCCTACAATGAGCAGTTCTTC. Amino acids: CASNHGQSSYNEQFF.

This sequence joins TRBV28 and TRBJ2-5; 7 bases match TRBD1. V was clipped by 10 bases and J by 7 bases; unmatched bases: 15. Germline CDR1 is MDHEN and CDR2 is SYDVKM. The CDR3 loop spans 14 amino acids. The CDR3 protein is CATTEGATPGTQYF. CDR3 coding DNA: TGTGCCACCACAGAGGGGGCCACCCCGGGGACCCAGTACTTC.

J is TRBJ1-5 and V is TRBV6-5; the D is unclear. The CDR3 runs to 14 residues. Germline V gives CDR1 MNHEY, CDR2 SVGAGI. Trimming removed 5 bases from V and 2 bases from J, with 10 bases in between. The CDR3 nucleotides are TGTGCCAGCAGTCTGGTTGAGGGCAATCAGCCCCAGCATTTT. It yields the protein CASSLVEGNQPQHF.

The V and J genes are TRBV4-2 and TRBJ2-7; the D is unclear. This CDR3 contains 12 residues. The germline CDR1 and CDR2 sequences are LGHNA and YNFKEQ. Trimming pared 0 bases from V and 4 bases from J, leaving 4 bases between. As DNA, the CDR3 is TGTGCCAGCAGCCAAGATGGGTACGAGCAGTACTTC. It translates to CASSQDGYEQYF.

This rearrangement joins TRBV10-3 to TRBJ1-1; D possibly corresponds to TRBD1 (6 bases). Germline CDR1 ENHRY, CDR2 SYGVKD. The CDR3 totals 15 residues. V lost 1 base and J 7 bases, leaving 16 bases between the germline ends. Written as DNA, the CDR3 is TGTGCCATCAGTGAGTATGCGAACAACAGGGATGAAGCTTTCTTT. This gives the protein CAISEYANNRDEAFF.

This clone was detected once. The sample contains more than one DNA sequence encoding this CDR3. The gene calls are TRBV6-1 and TRBJ1-5, with D uncertain. Germline CDR1 MNHNS, CDR2 SASEGT. V lost 4 bases and J lost 0, with 10 bases in between. CDR3 size: 15 residues. CDR3 DNA sequence: TGTGCCAGCAGTGCCTCAAGTTATAGCAATCAGCCCCAGCATTTT. The encoded protein is CASSASSYSNQPQHF.

The V call is TRBV27, the J call TRBJ2-7, with 7 positions matching TRBD1. CDR1 and CDR2 (germline): MNHEY, SMNVEV (reference sequence). This CDR3 is 14 amino acids long. Trimming cost V 2 bases and J 3 bases; bases outside gene matches: 4. This chain's CDR3 is CASSLGQVNYEQYF. CDR3 sequence (DNA): TGTGCCAGCAGTTTAGGACAGGTAAACTACGAGCAGTACTTC.

This chain uses TRBV6-5 with TRBJ2-7; D could derive from TRBD1 or TRBD2 (5 bases each). Trimming stripped 7 bases from V and 4 bases from J, with 11 bases between. The CDR3 is 12 amino acids. Germline-derived CDR1 and CDR2 are MNHEY and SVGAGI. Here the CDR3 DNA reads TGTGCCAGCACCGGGACCCGGTACGAGCAGTACTTC. This gives the protein CASTGTRYEQYF.

The chain is built from TRBV19 and TRBJ1-6; a possible D gene is TRBD1 (6 bases). Germline V gives CDR1 LNHDA, CDR2 SQIVND (reference sequence). This CDR3 comprises 13 residues. Trimming stripped 8 bases from V and 9 bases from J, with 14 bases between. DNA of the CDR3: TGTGCCAGTGCGGGGGGCTACGGTTCACCCCTCCACTTT. This gives the protein CASAGGYGSPLHF.

This clone appeared a single time. This chain joins TRBV13 and TRBJ2-7; D gene unclear. V was shortened by 5 bases and J by 3 bases, with 5 bases between the two germline ends. The CDR3 is 11 residues long. Germline assignment: CDR1 PRHDT and CDR2 FYEKMQ (reference sequence). For the CDR3, the DNA is TGTGCCAGCAGCCTTAACTACGAGCAGTACTTC. Its protein product is CASSLNYEQYF.

This clone was seen once. V gene TRBV5-1 combines with J gene TRBJ2-2; D is unresolved. The CDR3 extends over 15 amino acids. Per germline, CDR1 SGHRS and CDR2 YFSETQ. V dropped 4 bases and J dropped 1 base, with 11 bases sitting between them. CDR3 bases: TGCGCCAGCAGCCCGTGGACGGGGAACACCGGGGAGCTGTTTTTT. As protein: CASSPWTGNTGELFF. Full variable domain (outside the CDR3, taken from reference TRBV5-1 and TRBJ2-2): KAGVTQTPRYLIKTRGQQVTLSCSPISGHRSVSWYQQTPGQGLQFLFEYFSETQRNKGNFPGRFSGRQFSNSRSEMNVSTLELGDSALYLCASSPWTGNTGELFFGEGSRLTVL.

A few counts support this clone. The gene calls are TRBV10-3 and TRBJ1-1, with D possibly being TRBD1 (5 bases). V lost 8 bases, J lost 1 base, and 5 bases lay in between. The CDR3 spans 11 residues. Germline V gene sequence: CDR1 ENHRY, CDR2 SYGVKD. CDR3 region: CAIGQNTEAFF. The CDR3 nucleotides read TGTGCCATCGGACAGAACACTGAAGCTTTCTTT.

CDR3: CASSYSGTGRSEKLFF. The CDR3 bases are TGTGCCAGCAGTTACTCCGGGACAGGGCGCAGTGAAAAACTGTTTTTT. This chain joins TRBV6-5 and TRBJ1-4; 9 bases map to TRBD1. This CDR3 comprises 16 residues. Trimming took 0 bases from V and 7 from J; bases not matched to a gene: 6. Germline CDR1 is MNHEY and CDR2 is SVGAGI.

The rearrangement joins TRBV9 to TRBJ2-3; tentative D call: TRBD1 (5 bases). The CDR3 is made up of 13 amino acids. Trimming took off 2 bases at V and 1 base at J, with 5 bases between the two ends. Germline V CDR1 and CDR2: SGDLS, YYNGEE. CDR3 sequence reads: CASSVTGTDTQYF. CDR3 nucleotides: TGTGCCAGCAGCGTGACAGGCACAGATACGCAGTATTTT.

The V call is TRBV15, the J call TRBJ2-5; 8 bases are shared with TRBD1. This CDR3 comprises 16 residues. The germline V gene encodes CDR1 LNHNV and CDR2 YYDKDF (reference sequence). Trimming at V came to 0 bases and at J to 4 bases, leaving 7 bases not matched to a gene. CDR3 protein: CATSRDPGGAGETQYF. The CDR3 DNA reads as TGTGCCACCAGCAGAGATCCAGGGGGCGCGGGAGAGACCCAGTACTTC.

The rearrangement links TRBV11-2 to TRBJ1-2, with D possibly matching TRBD1 (5 bases). The germline V gene encodes CDR1 SGHAT and CDR2 FQNNGV. CDR3 length equals 11 residues. Trimming stripped 4 bases from V and 8 bases from J, with 8 bases between. This CDR3 reads CASSSEGGYTF. Written as DNA, the CDR3 is TGTGCCAGCAGCTCGGAGGGGGGCTACACCTTC.

The genes are TRBV27 and TRBJ2-2; D is unresolved. From germline, CDR1 is MNHEY and CDR2 SMNVEV (reference sequence). The CDR3 runs to 13 residues. Deletions cut 3 bases from V and 2 bases from J, with 4 bases between. The CDR3 nucleotides read TGTGCCAGCAGTTTGGACAACACCGGGGAGCTGTTTTTT. Translated, it gives CASSLDNTGELFF.

The chain carries TRBV6-5 and TRBJ2-7; tentative D call: TRBD1 (6 bases). Germline CDR1 is MNHEY and CDR2 is SVGAGI. CDR3 length: 13 residues. V lost 2 bases, J lost 3 bases, and 8 bases lay in between. The CDR3 region is CASSYQGRYEQYF. In DNA, the CDR3 is TGTGCCAGCAGTTACCAGGGGCGCTACGAGCAGTACTTC.

This clone appeared a single time. V and J are TRBV5-1 and TRBJ1-6; D is unresolved. Deletions cut 0 bases from V and 0 bases from J, with 7 bases between. The CDR3 sequence is 16 residues long. In germline, CDR1 is SGHRS, CDR2 YFSETQ. DNA of the CDR3: TGCGCCAGCAGCTTGGACATTAGCTCCTATAATTCACCCCTCCACTTT. Amino acids: CASSLDISSYNSPLHF.